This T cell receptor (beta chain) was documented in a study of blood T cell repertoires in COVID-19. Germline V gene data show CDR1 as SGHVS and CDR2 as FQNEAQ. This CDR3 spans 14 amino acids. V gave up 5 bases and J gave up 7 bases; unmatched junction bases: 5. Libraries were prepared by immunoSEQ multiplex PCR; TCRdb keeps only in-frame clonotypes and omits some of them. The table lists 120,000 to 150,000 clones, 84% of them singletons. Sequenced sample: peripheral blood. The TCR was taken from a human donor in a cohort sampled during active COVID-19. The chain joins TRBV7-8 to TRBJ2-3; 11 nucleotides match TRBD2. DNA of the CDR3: TGTGCCAGCAGCCAACTAGCGGGGGCAAATACGCAGTATTTT. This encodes CASSQLAGANTQYF. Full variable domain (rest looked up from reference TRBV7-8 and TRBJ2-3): GAGVSQSPRYKVAKRGQDVALRCDPISGHVSLFWYQQALGQGPEFLTYFQNEAQLDKSGLPSDRFFAERPEGSVSTLKIQRTQQEDSAVYLCASSQLAGANTQYFGPGTRLTVL.